Following are 31 T cell receptor beta chains from one sample sequenced in a study of T cells in Graves' hyperthyroidism and ophthalmopathy. Amplified TCR beta CDR3 regions derived from RNA transcripts. A set of HTBI primers served as the primers for a first-round RT-PCR of the TCR CDR3. TCRdb called the multiplex PCR reads again in MiXCR, with one record for every CDR3 protein. Among fewer than 110,000 distinct CDR3 sequences, 40% to 50% were seen once, and the ten largest hold 26%. The sample comprised blood. The receptor source for this set is a man aged 35 to 55 with Graves' hyperthyroidism.

DNA for the CDR3: TGTGCCATCAGTGGGGGACTAGCAACCTACAATGAGACCCAGTACTTC. This translates into CAISGGLATYNETQYF. The V call is TRBV10-3, the J call TRBJ2-5; 9 positions agree with TRBD2. Per the germline V gene, CDR1 is ENHRY and CDR2 is SYGVKD. V lost 4 bases and J lost 5; bases outside the gene matches: 11. CDR3 size: 16 residues.

This clonotype came up many times. The CDR3 spells CASGDETGGMNTEAFF. In DNA form, the CDR3 reads TGTGCCAGCGGTGACGAGACAGGGGGCATGAACACTGAAGCTTTCTTT. The rearrangement joins TRBV7-9 to TRBJ1-1, with TRBD1 matching over 10 bases. J lost 0 bases, V lost 8 bases, and 9 bases had no gene match. The germline gives CDR1 SEHNR, CDR2 FQNEAQ (reference sequence). This CDR3 has 16 residues.

There are many counts of this clonotype. V and J are TRBV5-1 and TRBJ2-6, with D uncertain. The germline V gene encodes CDR1 SGHRS and CDR2 YFSETQ. CDR3 length equals 17 residues. The V gene lost 3 bases and the J gene lost 0 bases, with 13 bases spanning the gap. The DNA of the CDR3 is TGCGCCAGCAGCTCGACCCCGGAAGTCTCTGGGGCCAACGTCCTGACTTTC. This sequence encodes CASSSTPEVSGANVLTF.

This clonotype was found many times. The chain recombines TRBV12-3 or TRBV12-4 with TRBJ2-3, with TRBD1 as a possible D gene (5 bases). Between the trimmed V and J ends, which lost 4 bases and 1 base, there was a span of 15 bases. The CDR3 is 16 amino acids. CDR3 nucleotides: TGTGCCAGCAGTTCCATTACAGGTCGTGGCACAGATACGCAGTATTTT. It encodes CASSSITGRGTDTQYF.

This clonotype was observed at least ten times. This rearrangement joins TRBV11-2 to TRBJ2-5; 8 bases are shared with TRBD2. The germline gives CDR1 SGHAT, CDR2 FQNNGV. CDR3 length equals 15 residues. The ends lost 2 bases at V and 5 bases at J; junction bases unmatched: 7. As DNA, the CDR3 is TGTGCCAGCAGCTTAATTCGGGGGGGCCTGGAGACCCAGTACTTC. Translated: CASSLIRGGLETQYF.

The chain uses TRBV7-9 and TRBJ2-7; D possibly matches TRBD1 or TRBD2 (5 bases each). This CDR3 is 14 amino acids long. Germline CDR1 reads SEHNR; CDR2 reads FQNEAQ (reference sequence). Trimming shortened V by 1 base and J by 7 bases, and 14 bases separated the two germline ends. The CDR3 reads CASSLDGATGEQYF. The DNA of the CDR3 is TGTGCCAGCAGCTTAGACGGGGCGACCGGGGAGCAGTACTTC.

The CDR3 DNA reads as TGTGCCAGTAGTATAGGGGCTGGGGAGCAGTACTTC. Its protein product is CASSIGAGEQYF. The V and J genes are TRBV19 and TRBJ2-7; D is unclear. CDR1 LNHDA and CDR2 SQIVND come from the germline V gene (reference sequence). V lost 1 base to trimming and J lost 7 bases, with 8 bases between them. The length of the CDR3 is 12 residues. Full variable domain (outside the CDR3, taken from reference TRBV19 and TRBJ2-7): DGGITQSPKYLFRKEGQNVTLSCEQNLNHDAMYWYRQDPGQGLRLIYYSQIVNDFQKGDIAEGYSVSREKKESFPLTVTSAQKNPTAFYLCASSIGAGEQYFGPGTRLTVT.

This chain joins TRBV20-1 and TRBJ2-7, with 8 bases lining up with TRBD2. After removal of 3 bases from V and 2 bases from J, the junction contained 6 bases not matched to a gene. This CDR3 comprises 14 residues. Germline assignment: CDR1 DFQATT and CDR2 SNEGSKA (reference sequence). CDR3 sequence reads: CSARGVSGAYEQYF. CDR3 nucleotide sequence: TGCAGTGCTAGGGGGGTTAGCGGGGCCTACGAGCAGTACTTC.

In the case of this clonotype: The junction departs from the called germline gene at one end, perhaps through a read error. The chain uses TRBV7-9 and TRBJ2-3; D is unresolved. Germline CDR1 SEHNR, CDR2 FQNEAQ (reference sequence). The CDR3 runs to 13 residues. CDR3 coding DNA: TGCGCCTGCAGTGAAGGTCGGCTAGTGTCGCAGTATTTT. It specifies CACSEGRLVSQYF.

The chain combines TRBV7-8 with TRBJ2-7; D assignment may be TRBD1 or TRBD2 (5 bases each). Germline V gene data show CDR1 as SGHVS and CDR2 as FQNEAQ. V was clipped by 3 bases and J by 3 bases, with 15 bases between them. The CDR3 is 15 residues long. The CDR3, as DNA: TGTGCCAGCAGCTTTAAGGCAGGGACCGTCTACGAGCAGTACTTC. It translates to CASSFKAGTVYEQYF.

This clonotype came up many times. The chain employs TRBV19 and TRBJ1-4, with D possibly matching TRBD1 (5 bases). V was trimmed by 3 bases and J by 4 bases, leaving 9 bases between them. The CDR3 is made up of 14 amino acids. Per germline, CDR1 LNHDA and CDR2 SQIVND (reference sequence). The CDR3 nucleotides read TGTGCCAGTAGTATCAAGGGGAATAATGAAAAACTGTTTTTT. It codes for CASSIKGNNEKLFF.

This clonotype has just a few counts. The CDR3 reads CASSRQGETNNEQFF. The CDR3 DNA is TGTGCCAGCAGCCGACAGGGGGAGACAAACAATGAGCAGTTCTTC. The chain carries TRBV7-9 and TRBJ2-1; 9 nucleotides match TRBD1. V lost 5 bases and J lost 5; bases outside the gene matches: 7. The CDR3 is 15 residues long. The germline gives CDR1 SEHNR, CDR2 FQNEAQ (reference sequence).

The chain links TRBV7-9 to TRBJ2-1; TRBD2 aligns across 13 bases. From germline, CDR1 is SEHNR and CDR2 FQNEAQ (reference sequence). V shed 0 bases, J shed 10 bases, and the junction held 6 bases outside the gene matches. The CDR3 sequence is 16 residues long. CDR3 nucleotide sequence: TGTGCCAGCAGCTTAGCCCTCGGACTAGCGGGAGAGGAGCAGTTCTTC. Encoded protein: CASSLALGLAGEEQFF.

This clonotype has a count of ten or more. This chain connects TRBV2 to TRBJ1-1; D is unresolved. Trimming removed 0 bases from V and 8 bases from J, with 10 bases in between. The germline V gene has CDR1 SNHLY and CDR2 FYNNEI. The CDR3 contains 13 residues. CDR3 sequence: CASSEAPYSEAFF. The DNA of the CDR3 is TGTGCCAGCAGTGAAGCGCCATACAGCGAAGCTTTCTTT.

This clonotype was counted once. The J gene is TRBJ2-7, the V gene TRBV7-6; 7 nucleotides line up with TRBD2. After removal of 5 bases from V and 3 bases from J, the junction contained 1 base not matched to a gene. The CDR3 is 12 residues long. From germline, CDR1 is SGHVS and CDR2 FNYEAQ. Written as DNA, the CDR3 is TGTGCCAGCAGCAGGACTAGCTACGAGCAGTACTTC. Amino acid sequence: CASSRTSYEQYF.

This clonotype came up many times. The V and J genes are TRBV5-5 and TRBJ2-7; possible D gene TRBD2, 6 bases. The CDR3 has 15 residues. V lost 3 bases to trimming and J lost 0 bases, with 13 bases between them. Germline V gene lookup returns CDR1 SGHKS and CDR2 YYEKEE (reference sequence). Here the CDR3 reads CASSSIAGSSYEQYF. CDR3 nucleotides: TGTGCCAGCAGCTCCATCGCGGGAAGCTCCTACGAGCAGTACTTC.

The rearrangement links TRBV5-6 to TRBJ2-2; the match to TRBD2 covers 9 bases. The CDR3 is made up of 16 amino acids. The junction had 5 bases not matched to a gene; V was cut back by 0 bases and J by 5 bases. Germline V CDR1 and CDR2: SGHDT, YYEEEE. CDR3: CASSLGSGSMTGELFF. CDR3 sequence (DNA): TGTGCCAGCAGCTTGGGTAGCGGGAGTATGACCGGGGAGCTGTTTTTT.

A word on this clonotype: A junction end diverges from the germline sequence, so it may reflect a read error. This sequence joins TRBV15 and TRBJ1-5; 8 bases map to TRBD1. The CDR3 loop spans 16 amino acids. Germline V CDR1 and CDR2: LNHNV, YYDKDF (reference sequence). CDR3 region: CAASRDRDRWQPPQHF. The CDR3 DNA is TGTGCCGCCAGCAGAGATAGGGACAGGTGGCAACCGCCCCAGCATTTT.

This clonotype was seen many times. This chain connects TRBV6-4 to TRBJ2-2, with D possibly being TRBD1 (5 bases). CDR3 size: 14 residues. Germline V gives CDR1 MRHNA, CDR2 SNTAGT. With 2 bases removed from V and 5 bases from J, the gap between germline ends came to 9 bases. This chain's CDR3 is CASSDGRDTGELFF. CDR3 in DNA: TGTGCCAGCAGTGACGGCAGGGATACCGGGGAGCTGTTTTTT.

The table lists this clonotype with a count of one. In DNA, the CDR3 is TGTGCCAGCAGCTACCCGGGACAGGGGGTTCGAGAGACCCAGTACTTC. It is translated as CASSYPGQGVRETQYF. The V gene is TRBV7-9, the J gene TRBJ2-5; 11 positions agree with TRBD1. CDR1 is SEHNR and CDR2 is FQNEAQ in the germline V gene (reference sequence). The CDR3 has 16 amino acids. J was trimmed by 4 bases and V by 4 bases; bases with no gene match: 8. The entire variable domain, with the rest obtained from reference TRBV7-9 and TRBJ2-5, is as follows: DTGVSQNPRHKITKRGQNVTFRCDPISEHNRLYWYRQTLGQGPEFLTYFQNEAQLEKSRLLSDRFSAERPKGSFSTLEIQRTEQGDSAMYLCASSYPGQGVRETQYFGPGTRLLVL.

In its sample, this clonotype was seen many times. CDR3 bases: TGTGCCAGCAGTGACCGGGACAGGGACACCGGGGAGCTGTTTTTT. This gives the protein CASSDRDRDTGELFF. V gene TRBV25-1 combines with J gene TRBJ2-2, with 9 positions matching TRBD1. The CDR3 has 15 amino acids. The V gene end was trimmed by 3 bases and the J gene end by 3 bases; junction bases not matched to a gene: 2. Germline V gene data show CDR1 as MGHDK and CDR2 as SYGVNS. The full variable domain, completed using reference TRBV25-1 and TRBJ2-2, is EADIYQTPRYLVIGTGKKITLECSQTMGHDKMYWYQQDPGMELHLIHYSYGVNSTEKGDLSSESTVSRIRTEHFPLTLESARPSHTSQYLCASSDRDRDTGELFFGEGSRLTVL.

This clonotype was recorded at least ten times. This sequence joins TRBV20-1 and TRBJ2-7, with 9 bases matching TRBD2. Germline CDR1 DFQATT, CDR2 SNEGSKA (reference sequence). This CDR3 is built from 14 residues. V was pared by 2 bases and J by 3 bases, with 5 bases of the junction left unmatched. DNA of the CDR3: TGCAGTGCTAGACCCGGGACTAGCATCTACGAGCAGTACTTC. Amino acids: CSARPGTSIYEQYF.

CDR3 amino acids: CSASLTSDPFF. CDR3 in DNA: TGCAGTGCTAGCCTGACTAGCGATCCATTCTTC. This rearrangement joins TRBV20-1 to TRBJ2-1; 8 bases align to TRBD2. CDR3 length equals 11 residues. Trimming removed 3 bases from V and 16 bases from J; junction bases left unmatched: 8. Germline V gene lookup returns CDR1 DFQATT and CDR2 SNEGSKA (reference sequence).

Many counts were recorded for this clonotype. The J gene is TRBJ2-5, the V gene TRBV5-5; 9 nucleotides match TRBD2. The germline V gene encodes CDR1 SGHKS and CDR2 YYEKEE (reference sequence). The ends lost 5 bases at V and 5 bases at J; junction bases unmatched: 7. The length of the CDR3 is 14 residues. DNA of the CDR3: TGTGCCAGCAGTTATAGCGGGAGTTACGAGACCCAGTACTTC. This encodes CASSYSGSYETQYF.

The table lists this clonotype with many counts. The gene calls are TRBV7-2 and TRBJ2-4; tentatively, D is TRBD2 (5 bases). CDR3 length: 17 amino acids. Looked up from germline, CDR1 is SGHTA and CDR2 is FQGNSA. Trimming stripped 2 bases from V and 2 bases from J, with 16 bases between. The CDR3 sequence is CASSLRLPSFTKNIQYF. The CDR3 nucleotides are TGTGCCAGCAGCTTAAGGTTACCTAGCTTCACCAAAAACATTCAGTACTTC.

This clonotype was seen at least ten times. The rearrangement joins TRBV12-3 or TRBV12-4 to TRBJ1-2; D is undetermined. V gave up 5 bases and J gave up 0 bases, with 13 bases separating them. This CDR3 region has 15 residues. CDR3 sequence (DNA): TGTGCCAGCAGTCCTACCCGGCGAACTAACTATGGCTACACCTTC. This translates into CASSPTRRTNYGYTF.

This clonotype was counted at least ten times. The V and J genes are TRBV12-3 or TRBV12-4 and TRBJ2-7, with 8 bases identical to TRBD1. V dropped 6 bases and J dropped 6; count of bases not matched to a gene: 7. CDR3 size: 13 residues. In DNA, the CDR3 is TGTGCCAGCAGACGACAGGGGTTGGGCGAGCAGTACTTC. Its protein is CASRRQGLGEQYF.

V gene TRBV7-2 combines with J gene TRBJ1-5; weak D call: TRBD1 (6 bases). The V gene's germline CDR1 is SGHTA and CDR2 FQGNSA. Trimming cost V 6 bases and J 11 bases, with 20 bases left between them. The CDR3 covers 14 residues. CDR3 sequence: CASRGGRTAETQHF. The CDR3 nucleotides read TGTGCCAGCAGGGGGGGTCGGACAGCAGAGACCCAGCATTTT.

This chain uses TRBV4-2 with TRBJ1-6; D gene ambiguous. Germline V lookup: CDR1 LGHNA, CDR2 YNFKEQ. This CDR3 region has 15 residues. V was cut by 3 bases and J by 2 bases, with 8 bases left in between. The DNA for the CDR3 is TGTGCCAGCAGCCAGGCCAGCCCCTATAATTCACCCCTCCACTTT. This gives the protein CASSQASPYNSPLHF.

Turning to this clonotype: The CDR3 does not end in the conserved phenylalanine or tryptophan, so this is likely a read error. This chain connects TRBV7-8 to TRBJ2-7, with D perhaps TRBD1 (6 bases). CDR1 SGHVS and CDR2 FQNEAQ come from the germline V gene. The CDR3 is made up of 16 amino acids. V lost 6 bases and J 3 bases, leaving 21 bases between the germline ends. The CDR3 region has the DNA TGTGCCAGCAGTGTAAGCTCTAAGGGGGTTAACTACGAGCAGTACCTC. It translates to CASSVSSKGVNYEQYL.

The rearrangement links TRBV7-2 to TRBJ1-1; a possible D gene is TRBD1 (5 bases). The CDR3 loop spans 14 amino acids. Trimming stripped 4 bases from V and 9 bases from J, with 18 bases between. Germline V gene data show CDR1 as SGHTA and CDR2 as FQGNSA. CDR3 nucleotide sequence: TGTGCCAGCAGCTCCACCGGGACGGTTCCTAAAGCTTTCTTT. Its translation: CASSSTGTVPKAFF.